This record covers a single T cell receptor (beta chain). Its antigen is not yet known. Base qualities are not provided; no much larger clone lies one nucleotide away. The CDR3, from cysteine to phenylalanine, totals 12 residues. The kept DNA is CDR3 alone, 36 bases in frame from the first base. CDR1 is given as MNHEY and CDR2 as SVGAGI, both from the germline V gene. At the junction V is shortened by 5 bases and J by 4 bases, with 8 bases in between. These data originate in a study of T cell responses to AZD1222 COVID-19 vaccine (dated by TCRdb to the early 2020s). Describing the broader study: AZD1222 recipients given second doses at about 4 weeks or at about 12 weeks were pooled, since spike-specific TCR depth and breadth were not found to differ between the two schedules. TCR sequencing was performed for 233 trial participants, of whom about 210 were given two doses of AZD1222 and around 25 were given two doses of MenACWY control vaccine. Trial participants were enrolled by age into subgroups of 18-55, 56-69 and 70-plus years, and around 150, 29 and 61 TCR-sequenced participants, respectively, were included in these subgroups. Study-level results and caveats: Vaccine-associated CD4 TCRs spanned the whole spike protein, with dominant responses in regions 160-218 and 743-854. Conclusions about previously exposed vaccinees were limited because only six AZD1222 recipients were SARS-CoV-2 seropositive at baseline. Reportedly, close to half of the unique spike-specific TCRs recognized epitopes lying outside the regions that are mutated in the B.1.351 and B.1.1.7 variants. Participants were mostly white British and included more females than males, and it was suggested by the authors that clonal diversity may have been underestimated. The 56-69-year group was small, and its depth increase did not reach significance, likely because of low power. No day 14 peak-response samples were available, so repertoires were characterized only after the peak T cell response. A significant rise in spike-specific TCR breadth and depth was observed after two AZD1222 doses relative to day 0 and relative to MenACWY recipients.

Explained via the paper, the time point label denotes: baseline before first vaccination. Samples from vaccinated people were obtained from the UK trials COV001 and COV002, which included a single-blind randomized controlled phase 2/3 trial of AZD1222 (ChAdOx1 nCoV-19) in healthy adults. For TCRbeta chain sequencing, PBMC samples from trial participants were taken at day 0 and at day 28 after the second dose. The CDR3 regions of human TCRbeta chains were subjected to immunosequencing. As for the authors' bioinformatics: Repertoire TCRs were matched against a reference library of SARS-CoV-2-specific TCRs generated with the MIRA antigen-specificity platform. Breadth meant the fraction of unique TCRs that were SARS-CoV-2-associated, whereas depth meant the fraction of total T cells that were SARS-CoV-2-associated. Each spike-specific TCR was assigned to its reactive spike region and to a CD4 or CD8 class using the MIRA data. Log10-transformed breadth and depth values were compared by one-way ANOVA with Sidak's multiple comparisons tests. Sourced from immuneACCESS, this table was stored by TCRdb with only in-frame sequences that have V and J called. A share of the clones is absent; for the studies checked, an unresolved V gene accounts for under half, and the remainder has no known explanation. V, J and clone size derive from that table, while D and trimming were established from the DNA sequence. In all, the sample holds about 92,000 clones, and 91% of those were seen once. Of the sample, around 6.9% is held by the ten largest clones.

In this chain, TRBV6-5 is recombined with TRBJ1-2; the D gene lacks a confident call. This sequence originates from an adult in good health. The sample was peripheral blood, taken on day 0 of AZD1222 vaccination. The DNA reads as follows: TGTGCCAGCAGTCGCCGCAGCTATGGCTACACCTTC. This sequence encodes CASSRRSYGYTF.